This TCR beta chain was observed in a study of regulatory T cells. Broader study findings: In CD3G-deficient patients, conventional CD4+ T cells were enriched for hydrophobic CDR3 residues at positions 6 and 7. In patients, unique TRB V-J pairs were restricted and V/J usage skewed, especially in Tregs.

The PCR used 52 TRBV and 13 TRBJ primers. Assay used: immunoSEQ multiplex PCR; TCRdb lists only in-frame clones, some missing. Here the sample spans almost 30,000 clones, about 90% being singletons. The length of the CDR3 is 14 residues. From germline, CDR1 is SNHLY and CDR2 FYNNEI. The germline V and J ends were trimmed by 4 bases and 6 bases, with 12 bases remaining between them. Concerning this clone itself: No antigen is known for it.

At testing, patients were 2 to 39 years old, with reduced naive and increased memory T-cell proportions. CD4+ T cells were divided by sorting: CD25-high CD127-low Tregs, CD25-low CD127-high conventional cells. Specimen: conventional CD4+ T cells sorted from blood. J is TRBJ2-2 and V is TRBV2; D ambiguous. The source is a person in their late teens or twenties with CD3G deficiency. The CDR3 reads CASSVKRWAGELFF. CDR3 DNA: TGTGCCAGCAGTGTCAAGAGGTGGGCCGGGGAGCTGTTTTTT.